The TCR beta chain described here comes from a study of shared clonotypes between healthy human individuals. Findings and limits, study-wide: As a rule, naive subsets had a larger estimated richness than memory subsets. Generation of non-shared clonotypes was less probable than generation of clonotypes shared by all four donors.

The donors were adults (healthy and HIV-negative) with no recent acute infections or vaccinations. Generated by immunoSEQ multiplex PCR, the TCRdb table keeps only in-frame clones and is missing some. This repertoire shows around 700,000 clones, 72% found once; its top ten account for approximately 2%. A word on this clone: Its cognate antigen is unknown.

Sequencing was performed on memory CD4+ T cells sorted from blood. The subset was: CD45RA-negative fraction. The receptor's source is a young woman in good health.

The CDR3 DNA reads TGCGCCAGCAGCCAAGTTGGGCGGGAGGTTGGCAATGAGCAGTTCTTC. It encodes CASSQVGREVGNEQFF. The V call is TRBV4-1, the J call TRBJ2-1; 8 nucleotides align to TRBD2. V was pared by 1 base and J by 6 bases, with 8 bases of the junction left unmatched. CDR1 and CDR2 from the germline V gene are MGHRA and YSYEKL. The CDR3 covers 16 residues.